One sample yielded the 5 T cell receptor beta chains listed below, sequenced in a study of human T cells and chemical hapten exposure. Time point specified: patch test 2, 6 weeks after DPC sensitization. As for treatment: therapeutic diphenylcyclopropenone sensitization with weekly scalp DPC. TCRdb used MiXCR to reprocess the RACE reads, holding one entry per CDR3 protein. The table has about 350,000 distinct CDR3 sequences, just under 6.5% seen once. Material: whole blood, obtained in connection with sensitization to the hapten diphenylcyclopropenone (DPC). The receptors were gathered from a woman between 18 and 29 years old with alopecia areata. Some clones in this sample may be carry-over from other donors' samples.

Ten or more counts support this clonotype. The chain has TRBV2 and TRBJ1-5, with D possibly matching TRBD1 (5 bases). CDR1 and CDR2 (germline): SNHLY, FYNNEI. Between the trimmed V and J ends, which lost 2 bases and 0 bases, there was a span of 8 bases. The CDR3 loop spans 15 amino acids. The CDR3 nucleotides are TGTGCCAGCAGTGAAAGGGGCGGTAGCAATCAGCCCCAGCATTTT. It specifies CASSERGGSNQPQHF.

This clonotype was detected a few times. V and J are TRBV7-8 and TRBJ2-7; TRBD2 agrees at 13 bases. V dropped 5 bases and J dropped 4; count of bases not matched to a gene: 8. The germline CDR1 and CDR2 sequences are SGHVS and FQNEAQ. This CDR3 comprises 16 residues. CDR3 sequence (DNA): TGTGCCAGCAGCCCCTATAGACTAGCGGGGGGATACGAGCAGTACTTC. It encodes CASSPYRLAGGYEQYF.

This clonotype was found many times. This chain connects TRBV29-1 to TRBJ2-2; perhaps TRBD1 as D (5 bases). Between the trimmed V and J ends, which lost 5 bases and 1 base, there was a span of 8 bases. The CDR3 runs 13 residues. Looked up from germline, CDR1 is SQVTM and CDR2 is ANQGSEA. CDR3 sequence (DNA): TGCAGCGTTATCAGGGAGAACACCGGGGAGCTGTTTTTT. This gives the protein CSVIRENTGELFF.

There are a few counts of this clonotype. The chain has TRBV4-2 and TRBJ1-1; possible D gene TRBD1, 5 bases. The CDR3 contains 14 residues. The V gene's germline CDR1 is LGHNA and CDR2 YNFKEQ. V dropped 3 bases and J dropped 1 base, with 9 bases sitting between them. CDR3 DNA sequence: TGTGCCAGCAGCCAGGGGGTCGAGAACACTGAAGCTTTCTTT. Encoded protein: CASSQGVENTEAFF.

The CDR3 loop is CSVEATGGLQEKLFF. CDR3 coding DNA: TGCAGCGTTGAAGCTACAGGGGGACTTCAGGAAAAACTGTTTTTT. This chain connects TRBV29-1 to TRBJ1-4; 8 nucleotides agree with TRBD1. This CDR3 region has 15 residues. After removal of 1 base from V and 8 bases from J, the junction contained 9 bases not matched to a gene. Germline V gene lookup returns CDR1 SQVTM and CDR2 ANQGSEA.